This is a list of T cell receptor beta chains from one sample in a study of CD8 T cells in ankylosing spondylitis. A single record per CDR3 protein comes from TCRdb applying MiXCR to the 5' RACE reads. The profile shows 500,000 to 550,000 distinct CDR3 sequences, about 13% of them singletons. The sample taken for sequencing was blood, either unsorted or a sorted T cell fraction (not recorded which). The receptors come from a male donor with ankylosing spondylitis. Each CDR3 is given without its conserved first and last residue.

14	TRBJ1-4	TRBV7-9	ASSGREGATNEKLF
15	TRBJ2-2	TRBV27	ASSLSRDRVNTGELF
18	TRBJ2-1	TRBV6-2/TRBV6-3	ATRKTSKILGAKDYNEQF
13	TRBJ2-5	TRBV2	ASSSGTGSGETQY
12	TRBJ1-1	TRBV5-1	ASTPGTLTTGAF
13	TRBJ2-7	TRBV6-2/TRBV6-3	ASRRPGTGNYEQY
10	TRBJ1-2	TRBV29-1	SVMPDSYGYT
10	TRBJ1-1	TRBV29-1	SVEGVNTEAF
12	TRBJ1-2	TRBV5-1	ASSLSTGSYGYT
12	TRBJ2-1	TRBV7-9	ATPGGSSYNEQF
12	TRBJ2-7	TRBV12-3/TRBV12-4	ASSFGGAGYEQY
13	TRBJ2-3	TRBV3-1	ASSQGQASTDTQY
13	TRBJ2-1	TRBV7-6	ASSPETSPPNEQF
14	TRBJ2-2	TRBV6-5	ASSWLAVGSTGELF
17	TRBJ2-1	TRBV11-2	ASSLDRPMAGIPYNEQF
13	TRBJ1-1	TRBV20-1	SARLTGGGNTEAF
13	TRBJ1-5	TRBV20-1	SARDRTGGDQPQH
12	TRBJ1-5	TRBV5-6	ASSFGTGFQPQH
10	TRBJ1-5	TRBV20-1	SATQSSWPQH
13	TRBJ2-3	TRBV14	ASSQGQRLNHTQY
12	TRBJ1-2	TRBV29-1	SVEDQGSGNGYT
10	TRBJ2-1	TRBV10-3	AISVGYNEQF
12	TRBJ1-3	TRBV20-1	SARESASGNTIY
14	TRBJ1-5	TRBV28	ASSQGLGAGNQPQH
12	TRBJ1-5	TRBV6-1	ASSVAGRHQPQH
12	TRBJ1-1	TRBV20-1	SARDLKQGTEAF
11	TRBJ1-5	TRBV20-1	SAPLGFNQPQH
17	TRBJ2-7	TRBV6-1	ASSPRGGTSGRARYEQY
11	TRBJ1-2	TRBV2	ASRTAFAYGYT
15	TRBJ1-5	TRBV7-8	ASSLGRGWGSNQPQH
10	TRBJ1-1	TRBV20-1	SAPRLNTEAF
14	TRBJ1-1	TRBV5-1	ASSLAVGGRDTEAF
14	TRBJ1-6	TRBV3-1	ASSRTGARSNSPLH
11	TRBJ2-6	TRBV12-3/TRBV12-4	ASSFAGANVLT
11	TRBJ1-4	TRBV20-1	SAPTGGGEKLF
11	TRBJ1-1	TRBV7-9	ASSFTVNTEAF
11	TRBJ1-6	TRBV29-1	SVGNRNNSPLH
11	TRBJ1-5	TRBV3-1	ASSHSGVQPQH
9	TRBJ2-5	TRBV30	AWRTGSTQY
16	TRBJ2-3	TRBV7-8	ASSHPGLADRVADTQY